This T cell receptor beta chain derives from a study of blood T cell repertoires in COVID-19. As for the study in general: T cells, B-cell-depleted T cells, or PBMCs supplied cDNA or gDNA.

Original handling: Nucleated cell counts were estimated from reference gene primer amplification. Here immunoSEQ multiplex PCR was the method, and the copy in TCRdb shows in-frame clones only, minus some. V and J calls and clone size are given by that table; D and trimming were obtained from the DNA. The sample has about 120,000 clones, around 81% seen once. Per the germline V gene, CDR1 is SGHTA and CDR2 is FQGTGA. The V segment lost 5 bases and the J segment 9 bases; nucleotides outside the gene matches: 9. The CDR3 is 14 residues long. The rearrangement joins TRBV7-3 to TRBJ2-3, with 9 bases lining up with TRBD1. The sample comprised peripheral blood. This clonotype originated in a man aged 25-45 years with COVID-19, enrolled during active disease. CDR3 residues: CASSPGPTGGTQYF. CDR3 coding DNA: TGTGCCAGCAGCCCGGGACCGACAGGGGGAACGCAGTATTTT.